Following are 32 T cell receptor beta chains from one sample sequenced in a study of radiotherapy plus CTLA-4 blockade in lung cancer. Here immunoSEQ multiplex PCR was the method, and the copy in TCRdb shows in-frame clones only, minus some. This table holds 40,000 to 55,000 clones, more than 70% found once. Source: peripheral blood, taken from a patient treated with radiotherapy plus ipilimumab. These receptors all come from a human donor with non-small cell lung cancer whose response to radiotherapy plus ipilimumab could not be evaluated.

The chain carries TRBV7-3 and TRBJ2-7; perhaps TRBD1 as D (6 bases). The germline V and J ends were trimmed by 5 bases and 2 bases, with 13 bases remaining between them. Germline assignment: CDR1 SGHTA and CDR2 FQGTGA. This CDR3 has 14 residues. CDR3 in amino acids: CASSVDRWTYEQYF. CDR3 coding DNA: TGTGCCAGCAGCGTCGACAGGTGGACCTACGAGCAGTACTTC.

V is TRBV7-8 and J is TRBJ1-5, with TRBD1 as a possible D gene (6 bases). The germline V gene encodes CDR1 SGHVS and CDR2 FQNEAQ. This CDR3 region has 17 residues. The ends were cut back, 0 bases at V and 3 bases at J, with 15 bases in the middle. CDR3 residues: CASSLALNRALNQPQHF. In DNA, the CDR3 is TGTGCCAGCAGCTTAGCGCTAAACAGGGCCCTCAATCAGCCCCAGCATTTT.

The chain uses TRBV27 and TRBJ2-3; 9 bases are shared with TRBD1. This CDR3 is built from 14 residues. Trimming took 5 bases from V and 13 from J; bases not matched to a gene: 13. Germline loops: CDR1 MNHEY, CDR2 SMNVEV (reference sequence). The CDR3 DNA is TGTGCCAGCAGTATCGGGACAGGGCCAGGGAATGAGTATTTT. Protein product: CASSIGTGPGNEYF.

CDR3: CVRRSKYSNQPQHF. The CDR3 DNA reads as TGTGTGCGGCGCAGCAAATATAGCAATCAGCCCCAGCATTTT. The V and J genes are TRBV9 and TRBJ1-5; D gene ambiguous. Germline assignment: CDR1 SGDLS and CDR2 YYNGEE. The length of the CDR3 is 14 residues.

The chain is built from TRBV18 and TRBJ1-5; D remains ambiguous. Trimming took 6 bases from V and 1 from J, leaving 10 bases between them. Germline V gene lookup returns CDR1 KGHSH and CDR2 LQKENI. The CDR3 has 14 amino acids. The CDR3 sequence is CASSPSESNQPQHF. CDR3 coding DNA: TGTGCCAGCTCGCCCTCTGAGAGCAATCAGCCCCAGCATTTT.

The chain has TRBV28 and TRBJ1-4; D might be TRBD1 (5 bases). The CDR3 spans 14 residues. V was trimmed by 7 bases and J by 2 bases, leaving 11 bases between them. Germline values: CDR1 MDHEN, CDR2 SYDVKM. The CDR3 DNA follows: TGTGCCAGCACAAACGGGGGGACTAATGAAAAACTGTTTTTT. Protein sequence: CASTNGGTNEKLFF.

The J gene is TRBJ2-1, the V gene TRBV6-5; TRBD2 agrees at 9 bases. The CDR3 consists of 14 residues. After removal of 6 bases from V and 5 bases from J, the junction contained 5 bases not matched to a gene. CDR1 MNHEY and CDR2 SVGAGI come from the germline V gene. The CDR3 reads CASRYSGGNNEQFF. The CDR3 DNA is TGTGCCAGCAGGTATAGCGGGGGAAACAATGAGCAGTTCTTC.

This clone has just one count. The CDR3 loop is CATSSGLGTGVYGYTF. The CDR3 DNA sequence: TGTGCCACCAGCAGCGGCTTGGGGACAGGGGTCTATGGCTACACCTTC. The chain links TRBV15 to TRBJ1-2; 10 bases are a match to TRBD1. The CDR3 contains 16 residues. Unmatched junction bases numbered 8, after V lost 3 bases and J lost 4 bases. Germline-derived CDR1 and CDR2 are LNHNV and YYDKDF (reference sequence).

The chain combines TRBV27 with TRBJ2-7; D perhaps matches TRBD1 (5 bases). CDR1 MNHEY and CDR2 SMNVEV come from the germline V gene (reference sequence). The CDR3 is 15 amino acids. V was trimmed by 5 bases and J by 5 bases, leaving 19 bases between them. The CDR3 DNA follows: TGTGCCAGCAGTCCAGACCCAGCAGGGTACCACGAGCAGTACTTC. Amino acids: CASSPDPAGYHEQYF.

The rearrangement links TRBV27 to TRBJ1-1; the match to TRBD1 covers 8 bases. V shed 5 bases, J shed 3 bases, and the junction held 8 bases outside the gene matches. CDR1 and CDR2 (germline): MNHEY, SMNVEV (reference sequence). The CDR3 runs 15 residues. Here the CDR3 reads CASSTRQGWDTEAFF. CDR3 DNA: TGTGCCAGCAGTACCCGACAGGGGTGGGACACTGAAGCTTTCTTT.

CDR3 nucleotides: TGTGCCAGCAGTTTCCCTAACTCCTACGAGCAGTACTTC. Translating gives CASSFPNSYEQYF. J is TRBJ2-7 and V is TRBV28; D uncertain. Germline CDR1 and CDR2: MDHEN and SYDVKM. V lost 3 bases, J lost 0 bases, and 6 bases lay in between. This CDR3 contains 13 residues.

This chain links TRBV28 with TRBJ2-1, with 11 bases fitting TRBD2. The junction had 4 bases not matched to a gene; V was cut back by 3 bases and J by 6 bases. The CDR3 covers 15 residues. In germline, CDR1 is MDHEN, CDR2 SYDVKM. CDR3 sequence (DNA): TGTGCCAGCAGTTTGGTGACTAGCGGGACCAATGAGCAGTTCTTC. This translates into CASSLVTSGTNEQFF.

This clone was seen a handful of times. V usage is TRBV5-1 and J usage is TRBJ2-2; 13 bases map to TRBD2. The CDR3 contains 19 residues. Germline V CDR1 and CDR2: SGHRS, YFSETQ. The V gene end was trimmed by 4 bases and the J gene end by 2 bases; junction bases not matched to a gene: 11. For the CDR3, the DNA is TGCGCCAGCAGCCTCCGGACTAGCGGGAGAGCCGGCAACACCGGGGAGCTGTTTTTT. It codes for CASSLRTSGRAGNTGELFF.

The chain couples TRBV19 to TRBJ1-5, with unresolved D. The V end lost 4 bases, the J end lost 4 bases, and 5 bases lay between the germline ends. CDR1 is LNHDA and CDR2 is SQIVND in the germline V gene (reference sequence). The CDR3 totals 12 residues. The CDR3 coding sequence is TGTGCCAGTAGTAGGCAAAATCAGCCCCAGCATTTT. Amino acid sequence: CASSRQNQPQHF.

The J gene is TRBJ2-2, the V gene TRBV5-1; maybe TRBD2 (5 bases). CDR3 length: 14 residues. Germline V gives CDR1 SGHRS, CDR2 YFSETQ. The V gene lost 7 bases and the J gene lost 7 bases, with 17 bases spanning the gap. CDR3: CASRWGGGGGELFF. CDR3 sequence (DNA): TGCGCCAGCCGCTGGGGTGGTGGAGGCGGGGAGCTGTTTTTT.

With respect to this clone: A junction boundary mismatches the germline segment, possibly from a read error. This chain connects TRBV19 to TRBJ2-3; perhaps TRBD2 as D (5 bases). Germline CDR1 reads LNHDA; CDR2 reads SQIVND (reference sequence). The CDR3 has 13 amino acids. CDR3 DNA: TGTGCCAGTAATATAGGACGGGGAGATACGCAGTATTTT. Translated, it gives CASNIGRGDTQYF.

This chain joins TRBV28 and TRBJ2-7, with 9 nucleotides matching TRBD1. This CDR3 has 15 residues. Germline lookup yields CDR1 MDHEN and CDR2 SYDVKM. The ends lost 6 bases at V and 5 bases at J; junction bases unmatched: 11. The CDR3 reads CASRPPGTGMHEQYF. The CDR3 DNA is TGTGCCAGCAGACCTCCCGGGACAGGGATGCACGAGCAGTACTTC.

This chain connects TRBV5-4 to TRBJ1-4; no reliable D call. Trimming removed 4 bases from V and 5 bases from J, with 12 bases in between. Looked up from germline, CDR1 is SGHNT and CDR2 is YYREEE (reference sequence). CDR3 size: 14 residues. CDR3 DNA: TGTGCCAGCAGCGAGGGTCTTGTCAATGAAAAACTGTTTTTT. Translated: CASSEGLVNEKLFF.

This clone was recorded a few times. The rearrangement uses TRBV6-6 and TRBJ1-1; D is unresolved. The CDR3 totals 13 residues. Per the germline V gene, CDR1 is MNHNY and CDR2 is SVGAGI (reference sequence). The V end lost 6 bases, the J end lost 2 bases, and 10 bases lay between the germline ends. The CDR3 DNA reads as TGTGCCAGCAGCATAACAGAAAACACTGAAGCTTTCTTT. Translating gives CASSITENTEAFF.

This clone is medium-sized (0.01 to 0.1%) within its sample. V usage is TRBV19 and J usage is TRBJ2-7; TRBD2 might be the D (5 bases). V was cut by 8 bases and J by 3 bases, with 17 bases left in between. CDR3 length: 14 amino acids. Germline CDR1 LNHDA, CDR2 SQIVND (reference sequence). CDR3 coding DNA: TGTGCCAGTTCACAGCCGGGGAGACGCTACGAGCAGTACTTC. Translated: CASSQPGRRYEQYF.

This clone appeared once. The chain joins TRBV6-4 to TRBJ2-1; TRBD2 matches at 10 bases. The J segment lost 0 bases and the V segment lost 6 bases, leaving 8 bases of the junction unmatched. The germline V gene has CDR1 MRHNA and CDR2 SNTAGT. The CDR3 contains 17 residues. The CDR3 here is CASRTPGLAFSYNEQFF. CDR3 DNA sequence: TGTGCCAGCAGAACTCCGGGACTAGCGTTCTCCTACAATGAGCAGTTCTTC.

Here the CDR3 DNA reads TGTGCCAGCAGTTGGGACACCTATAGGAGCTCCTACGAGCAGTACTTC. Amino acid sequence: CASSWDTYRSSYEQYF. This chain joins TRBV6-5 and TRBJ2-7, with TRBD1 as a possible D gene (6 bases). The germline V and J ends were trimmed by 4 bases and 0 bases, with 16 bases remaining between them. Looked up from germline, CDR1 is MNHEY and CDR2 is SVGAGI. The CDR3 is 16 amino acids.

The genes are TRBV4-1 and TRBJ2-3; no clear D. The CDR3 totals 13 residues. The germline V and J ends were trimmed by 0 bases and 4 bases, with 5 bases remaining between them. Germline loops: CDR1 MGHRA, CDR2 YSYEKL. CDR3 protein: CASSQERSDTQYF. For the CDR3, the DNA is TGCGCCAGCAGCCAAGAGAGGTCAGATACGCAGTATTTT.

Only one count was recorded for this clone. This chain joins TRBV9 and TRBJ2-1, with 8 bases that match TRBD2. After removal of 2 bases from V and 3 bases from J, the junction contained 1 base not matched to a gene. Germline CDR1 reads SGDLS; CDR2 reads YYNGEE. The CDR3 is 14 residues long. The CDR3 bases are TGTGCCAGCAGCGTCACTAGCGGCTACAATGAGCAGTTCTTC. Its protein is CASSVTSGYNEQFF.

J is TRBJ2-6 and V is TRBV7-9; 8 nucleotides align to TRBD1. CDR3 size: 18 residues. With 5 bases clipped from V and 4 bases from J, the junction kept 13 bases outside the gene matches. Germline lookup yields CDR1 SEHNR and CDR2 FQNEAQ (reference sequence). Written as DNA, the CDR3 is TGTGCCAGCAGCCCGACAGGGGTCCGCCTTATCGGGGCCAACGTCCTGACTTTC. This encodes CASSPTGVRLIGANVLTF.

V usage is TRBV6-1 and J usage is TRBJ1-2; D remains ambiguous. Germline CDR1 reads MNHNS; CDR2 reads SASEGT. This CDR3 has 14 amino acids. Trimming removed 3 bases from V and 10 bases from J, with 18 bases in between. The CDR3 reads CASSESGGPLSYTF. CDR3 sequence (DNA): TGTGCCAGCAGTGAGAGCGGCGGACCCCTGTCCTACACCTTC.

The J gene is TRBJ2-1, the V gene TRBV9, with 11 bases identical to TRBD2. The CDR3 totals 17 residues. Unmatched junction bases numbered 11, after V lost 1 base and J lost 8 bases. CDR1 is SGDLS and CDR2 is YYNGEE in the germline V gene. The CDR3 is CASSVSGGSGGADEQFF. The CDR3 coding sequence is TGTGCCAGCAGCGTAAGCGGGGGTAGCGGGGGGGCCGATGAGCAGTTCTTC.

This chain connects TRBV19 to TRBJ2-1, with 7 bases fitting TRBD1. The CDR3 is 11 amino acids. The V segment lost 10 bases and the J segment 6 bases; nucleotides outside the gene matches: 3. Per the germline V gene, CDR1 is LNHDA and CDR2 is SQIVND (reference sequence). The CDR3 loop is CATYRGNEQFF. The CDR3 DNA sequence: TGTGCCACATACAGGGGCAATGAGCAGTTCTTC.

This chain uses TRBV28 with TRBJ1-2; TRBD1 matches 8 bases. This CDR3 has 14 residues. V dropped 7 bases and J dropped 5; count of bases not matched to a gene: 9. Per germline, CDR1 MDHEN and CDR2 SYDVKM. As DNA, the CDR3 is TGTGCCAGCAAAACCGGGACAGGAGATTATGGCTACACCTTC. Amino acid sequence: CASKTGTGDYGYTF.

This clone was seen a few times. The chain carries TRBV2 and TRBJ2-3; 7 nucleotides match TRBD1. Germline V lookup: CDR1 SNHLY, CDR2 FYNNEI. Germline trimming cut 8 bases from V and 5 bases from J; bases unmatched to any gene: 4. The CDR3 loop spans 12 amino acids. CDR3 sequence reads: CASGGQRDTQYF. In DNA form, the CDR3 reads TGTGCCAGCGGGGGACAGAGAGATACGCAGTATTTT. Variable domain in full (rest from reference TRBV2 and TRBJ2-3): EPEVTQTPSHQVTQMGQEVILRCVPISNHLYFYWYRQILGQKVEFLVSFYNNEISEKSEIFDDQFSVERPDGSNFTLKIRSTKLEDSAMYFCASGGQRDTQYFGPGTRLTVL.

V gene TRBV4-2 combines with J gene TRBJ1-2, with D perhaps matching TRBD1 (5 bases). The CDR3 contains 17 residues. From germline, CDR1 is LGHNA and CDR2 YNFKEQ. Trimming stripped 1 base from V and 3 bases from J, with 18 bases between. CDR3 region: CASSQVPNGAGDYGYTF. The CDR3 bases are TGTGCCAGCAGCCAAGTTCCAAATGGGGCAGGAGACTATGGCTACACCTTC.

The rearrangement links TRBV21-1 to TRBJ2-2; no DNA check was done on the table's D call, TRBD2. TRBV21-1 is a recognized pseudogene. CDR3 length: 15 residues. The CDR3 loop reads CASSLGGPDTGELFF. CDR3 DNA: TGTGCCAGCAGCTTGGGGGGGCCCGACACCGGGGAGCTGTTTTTT.